This T cell receptor delta chain was found in a study of gammadelta T cells in human blood. Study findings and constraints: Microbial exposure appeared to drive polyclonal γδ T cell expansion after birth.

TCRdb re-analyzed the RT-PCR reads via CATT. The sample consists of 1,200 or so delta-chain clones, around a tenth of them appearing once. Points on this clone: Antigen specificity is unknown. This likely traces to a read error, being one base from a far larger clone. Other nucleotide sequences from this sample produce the same CDR3.

The CDR3 totals 19 residues. The V and J ends lost 3 bases and 0 bases, in that order; junction bases with no gene match: 11. Germline values: CDR1 TSWWSYY, CDR2 QGS. The sample taken for sequencing was non-Vgamma9Vdelta2 gamma-delta T cells from infant blood. The TCR sequence derives from a human donor. The chain is built from TRDV1 and TRDJ1, with 12 positions matching TRDD3. In DNA, the CDR3 is TGTGCTCTTGGGGAGCTCCTAAACTGGGGGATACCGGACACCGATAAACTCATCTTT. This translates into CALGELLNWGIPDTDKLIF.